This T cell receptor (beta chain) was observed in a study of shared T cell receptors in the human thymus. Sequenced by immunoSEQ multiplex PCR; TCRdb stores in-frame clones only, minus some. Here the sample spans 550,000 to 800,000 clones, approximately 85% being singletons. Per germline, CDR1 PRHDT and CDR2 FYEKMQ (reference sequence). This CDR3 is 15 amino acids long. This clone was detected only a few times. This sample was shared with a second study, whose subject was human thymus T cells.

The sequence was obtained from a girl in the first two years of life with a congenital heart defect. Specimen: thymocytes. V is TRBV13 and J is TRBJ2-5, with 9 bases aligning to TRBD1. The J call could be wrong; TRBJ2-7 is a better fit for the DNA end. CDR3 amino acids: CASSLYRDRVHEQYF. CDR3 DNA: TGTGCCAGCAGCTTATATCGGGACAGGGTCCACGAGCAGTACTTC.